Listed here are 3 T cell receptor beta chains from one sample, sequenced in a study of shared T cell receptors in the human thymus. The repertoire was sequenced with immunoSEQ multiplex PCR; TCRdb's copy has only in-frame clones and lacks some. The repertoire includes roughly 68,000 clones, around 96% of them detected once, and less than 0.04% sits in the top ten. Specimen: thymocytes. The receptors stem from a human donor.

The V gene is TRBV7-3, the J gene TRBJ2-2, with TRBD1 matching over 8 bases. With V trimmed by 5 bases and J by 3 bases, 2 bases remained unmatched. This CDR3 is built from 14 residues. Germline CDR1 reads SGHTA; CDR2 reads FQGTGA. DNA of the CDR3: TGTGCCAGCAGCCAGGGGGCCTACACCGGGGAGCTGTTTTTT. Protein sequence: CASSQGAYTGELFF.

V gene TRBV19 combines with J gene TRBJ1-1; D unresolved. The germline V and J ends were trimmed by 6 bases and 0 bases, with 20 bases remaining between them. CDR3 length equals 17 residues. Germline loops: CDR1 LNHDA, CDR2 SQIVND (reference sequence). The CDR3 reads CASSLEGHLGMNTEAFF. DNA for the CDR3: TGTGCCAGTAGCCTAGAAGGTCACCTTGGAATGAACACTGAAGCTTTCTTT.

The chain employs TRBV6-1 and TRBJ2-3, with 7 bases that match TRBD1. The CDR3 length is 13 residues. CDR1 is MNHNS, CDR2 SASEGT, per germline. With V trimmed by 6 bases and J by 8 bases, 8 bases remained unmatched. In DNA form, the CDR3 reads TGTGCCAGCAGACGGACAGGCCTCTCTACGCAGTATTTT. Amino acids: CASRRTGLSTQYF.